This TCR beta chain was sequenced for a study of T cells after posttransplantation cyclophosphamide. This clone was seen repeatedly, ten times or more. On the day of bone marrow donation, the related graft donor provided peripheral blood. This CDR3 comprises 13 residues. V lost 0 bases to trimming and J lost 2 bases, with 5 bases between them. Germline V gene sequence: CDR1 SGHAT, CDR2 FQNNGV. Method: immunoSEQ multiplex PCR; TCRdb's copy keeps in-frame clones and lacks some. The repertoire consists of 44,000 or so clones, none detected only once. The chain links TRBV11-2 to TRBJ2-7; D unresolved. The clonotype comes from a middle-aged man in good health, CMV-negative, and a related stem cell transplant donor. The specimen was PBMCs. In nucleotides, the CDR3 is TGTGCCAGCAGCTTAGACCGAGCCTACGAGCAGTACTTC. It translates to CASSLDRAYEQYF.